This T cell receptor beta chain was recovered during a study of cytomegalovirus exposure and HLA in healthy donors. Study conclusions and caveats: CMV antigen specificity of three CMV-associated chains was confirmed in vitro.

Comments on this clone: The antigen is unknown.

The table came from immunoSEQ multiplex PCR; TCRdb's copy has only in-frame clones and leaves some out. The repertoire holds 200,000 to 250,000 clones, with roughly 89% as singletons. Per the germline V gene, CDR1 is LNHNV and CDR2 is YYDKDF (reference sequence). The CDR3 has 13 amino acids. V dropped 1 base and J dropped 4 bases, with 7 bases sitting between them. What was sequenced was PBMCs. This receptor was obtained from a man aged 18 to 29 in good health and CMV-seronegative. The J gene is TRBJ2-5, the V gene TRBV15; D is unresolved. CDR3 coding DNA: TGTGCCACCAGCAGAGGTGGCGGAGAGACCCAGTACTTC. Its protein is CATSRGGGETQYF.